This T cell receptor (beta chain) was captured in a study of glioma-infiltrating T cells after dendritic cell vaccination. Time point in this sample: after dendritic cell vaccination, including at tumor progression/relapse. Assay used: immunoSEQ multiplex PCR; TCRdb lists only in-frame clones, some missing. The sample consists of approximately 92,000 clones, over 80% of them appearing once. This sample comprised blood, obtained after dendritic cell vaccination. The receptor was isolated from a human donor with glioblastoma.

The CDR3 loop reads CASSPSRRGTEAFF. CDR3 DNA sequence: TGTGCCAGCAGCCCCTCCCGCCGGGGGACTGAAGCTTTCTTT. This rearrangement joins TRBV7-8 to TRBJ1-1, with D maybe TRBD1 (5 bases). The V end was cut by 5 bases, the J end by 5 bases, with 15 bases between. The CDR3 has 14 residues. CDR1 and CDR2 from the germline V gene are SGHVS and FQNEAQ.